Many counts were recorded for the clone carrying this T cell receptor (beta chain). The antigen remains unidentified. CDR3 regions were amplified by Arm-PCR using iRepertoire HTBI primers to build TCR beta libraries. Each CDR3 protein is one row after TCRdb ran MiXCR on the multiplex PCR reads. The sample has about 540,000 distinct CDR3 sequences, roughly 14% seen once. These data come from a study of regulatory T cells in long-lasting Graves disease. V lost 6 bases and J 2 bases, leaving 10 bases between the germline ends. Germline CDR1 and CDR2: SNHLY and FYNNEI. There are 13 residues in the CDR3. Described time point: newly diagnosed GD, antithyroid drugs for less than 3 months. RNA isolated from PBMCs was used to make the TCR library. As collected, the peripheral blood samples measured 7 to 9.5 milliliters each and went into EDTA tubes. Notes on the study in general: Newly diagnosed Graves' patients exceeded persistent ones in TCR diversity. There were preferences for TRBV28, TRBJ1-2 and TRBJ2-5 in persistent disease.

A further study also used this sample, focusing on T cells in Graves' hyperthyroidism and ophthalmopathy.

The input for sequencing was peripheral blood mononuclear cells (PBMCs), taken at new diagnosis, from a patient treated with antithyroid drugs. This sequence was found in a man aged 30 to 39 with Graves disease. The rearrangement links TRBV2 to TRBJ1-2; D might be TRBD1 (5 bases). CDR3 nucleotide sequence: TGTGCCAGCAGGCGGGACTCCAACTATGGCTACACCTTC. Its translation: CASRRDSNYGYTF.